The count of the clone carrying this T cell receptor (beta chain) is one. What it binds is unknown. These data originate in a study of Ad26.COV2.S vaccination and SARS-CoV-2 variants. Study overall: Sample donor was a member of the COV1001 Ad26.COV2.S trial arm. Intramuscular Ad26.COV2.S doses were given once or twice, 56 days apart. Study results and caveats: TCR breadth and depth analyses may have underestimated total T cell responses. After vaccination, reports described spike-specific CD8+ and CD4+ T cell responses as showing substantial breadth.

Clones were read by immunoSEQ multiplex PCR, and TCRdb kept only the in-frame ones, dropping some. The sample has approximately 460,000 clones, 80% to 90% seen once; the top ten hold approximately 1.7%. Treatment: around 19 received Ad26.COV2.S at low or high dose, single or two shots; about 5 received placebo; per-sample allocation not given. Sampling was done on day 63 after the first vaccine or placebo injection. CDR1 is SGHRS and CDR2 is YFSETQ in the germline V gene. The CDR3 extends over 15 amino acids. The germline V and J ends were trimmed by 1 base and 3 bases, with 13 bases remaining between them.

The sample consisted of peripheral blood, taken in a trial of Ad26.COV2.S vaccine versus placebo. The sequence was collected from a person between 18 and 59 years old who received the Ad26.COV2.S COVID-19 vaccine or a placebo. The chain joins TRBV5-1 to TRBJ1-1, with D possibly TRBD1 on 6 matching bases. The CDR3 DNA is TGCGCCAGCAGCTTGAGGTCGGGGGCCTACACTGAAGCTTTCTTT. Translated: CASSLRSGAYTEAFF.